The clone carrying this TCR beta chain was counted between two and nine times. Assembly of TCR beta libraries relied on iRepertoire HTBI primers together with Arm-PCR of CDR3 regions. TCRdb reanalysed the multiplex PCR reads using MiXCR and keeps one entry per CDR3 protein. The table shows under 500,000 distinct CDR3 sequences, with over 15% occurring only once. Time point in this sample: newly diagnosed GD, antithyroid drugs for less than 3 months. From RNA extracted from PBMCs, the TCR library was made. The patients included were those that came from an endocrinology department in Xi'an, China. The CDR3 loop spans 14 amino acids. Germline loops: CDR1 SGHVS, CDR2 FQNEAQ. V lost 4 bases to trimming and J lost 11 bases, with 18 bases between them. The data originate from a study of regulatory T cells in long-lasting Graves disease. The sample was also linked to a second study, of T cells in Graves' hyperthyroidism and ophthalmopathy. That work contributes: Patients aged 18 to 65 with hyperthyroidism were newly diagnosed, with duration under 2 months. Lactation, pregnancy, other autoimmune disease or uncontrolled infection led to exclusion of patients.

The source was peripheral blood mononuclear cells (PBMCs), collected at new diagnosis, from a patient treated with antithyroid drugs. The TCR comes from a woman aged 30 to 39 with Graves disease. This chain links TRBV7-8 with TRBJ1-5, with D unresolved. CDR3 sequence: CASSSIGGFSTQHF. The CDR3 DNA is TGTGCCAGCAGCTCCATCGGAGGGTTTTCGACCCAGCATTTT.